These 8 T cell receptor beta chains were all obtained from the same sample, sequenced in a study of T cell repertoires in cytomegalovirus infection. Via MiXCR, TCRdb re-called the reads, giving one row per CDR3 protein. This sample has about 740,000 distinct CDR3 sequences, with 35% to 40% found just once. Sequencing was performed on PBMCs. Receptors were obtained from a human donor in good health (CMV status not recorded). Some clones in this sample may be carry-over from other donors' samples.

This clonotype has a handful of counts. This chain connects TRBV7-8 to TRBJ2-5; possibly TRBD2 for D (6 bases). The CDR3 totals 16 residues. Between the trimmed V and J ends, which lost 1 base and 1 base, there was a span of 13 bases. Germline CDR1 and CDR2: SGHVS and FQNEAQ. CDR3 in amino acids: CASSLGPTRAQETQYF. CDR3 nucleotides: TGTGCCAGCAGCTTAGGACCGACTAGAGCCCAAGAGACCCAGTACTTC.

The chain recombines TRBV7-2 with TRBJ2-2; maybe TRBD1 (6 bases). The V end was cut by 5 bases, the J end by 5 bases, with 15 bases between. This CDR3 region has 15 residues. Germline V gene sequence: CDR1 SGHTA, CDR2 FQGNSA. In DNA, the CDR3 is TGTGCCAGCAGCGGAGACCAGGGGTGGACCGGGGAGCTGTTTTTT. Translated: CASSGDQGWTGELFF. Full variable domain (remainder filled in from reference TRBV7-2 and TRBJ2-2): GAGVSQSPSNKVTEKGKDVELRCDPISGHTALYWYRQSLGQGLEFLIYFQGNSAPDKSGLPSDRFSAERTGGSVSTLTIQRTQQEDSAVYLCASSGDQGWTGELFFGEGSRLTVL.

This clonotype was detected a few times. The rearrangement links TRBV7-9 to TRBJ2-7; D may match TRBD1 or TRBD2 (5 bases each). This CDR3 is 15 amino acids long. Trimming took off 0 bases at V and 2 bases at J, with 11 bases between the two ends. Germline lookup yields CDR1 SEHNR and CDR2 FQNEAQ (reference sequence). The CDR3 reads CASSLAGTTTYEQYF. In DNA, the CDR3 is TGTGCCAGCAGCTTAGCGGGGACCACCACCTACGAGCAGTACTTC.

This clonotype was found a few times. Written as DNA, the CDR3 is TGTGCCAGCAGTTTATCAGGGAAGTTGTCTGAAGCTTTCTTT. Protein: CASSLSGKLSEAFF. The chain couples TRBV27 to TRBJ1-1, with no clear D. V lost 0 bases and J lost 6, with 11 bases in between. This CDR3 has 14 residues. In germline, CDR1 is MNHEY, CDR2 SMNVEV (reference sequence).

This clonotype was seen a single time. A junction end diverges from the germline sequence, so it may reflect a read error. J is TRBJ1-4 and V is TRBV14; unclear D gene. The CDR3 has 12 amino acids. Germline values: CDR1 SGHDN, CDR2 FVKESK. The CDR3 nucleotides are TGTGCCAGCAGGGGCGTCGATGAAAATCTGTTTTTT. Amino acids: CASRGVDENLFF.

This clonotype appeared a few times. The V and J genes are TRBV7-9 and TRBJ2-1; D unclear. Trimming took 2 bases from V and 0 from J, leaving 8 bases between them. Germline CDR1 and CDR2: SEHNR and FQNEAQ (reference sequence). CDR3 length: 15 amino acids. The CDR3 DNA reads TGTGCCAGCAGCTTACTGGAACGCTCCTACAATGAGCAGTTCTTC. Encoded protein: CASSLLERSYNEQFF.

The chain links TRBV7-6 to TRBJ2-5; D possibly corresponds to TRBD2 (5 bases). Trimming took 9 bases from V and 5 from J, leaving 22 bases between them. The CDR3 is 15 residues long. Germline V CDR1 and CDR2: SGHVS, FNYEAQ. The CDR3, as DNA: TGTGCCAGTAGCCAAAAGGGCGGGTTTGAGGAGACCCAGTACTTC. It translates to CASSQKGGFEETQYF.

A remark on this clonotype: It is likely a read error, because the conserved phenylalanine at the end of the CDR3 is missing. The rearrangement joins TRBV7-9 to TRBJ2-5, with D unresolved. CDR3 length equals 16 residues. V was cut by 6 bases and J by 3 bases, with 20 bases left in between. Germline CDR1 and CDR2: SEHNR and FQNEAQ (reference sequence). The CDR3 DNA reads TGTGCCAGCAGGACCACAATCCGGGCAGGAGAAGAGACCCAGTACTTA. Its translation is CASRTTIRAGEETQYL.